This is a list of T cell receptor beta chains from one sample in a study of OX40 agonist ivuxolimab in advanced cancers. Produced via immunoSEQ multiplex PCR; TCRdb's table is partial and in-frame only. The sample has 75,000 to 95,000 clones, more than 80% seen once. Source: CD4+ or CD8+ T cells sorted from blood, taken in a trial of the OX40 agonist ivuxolimab. Receptors were obtained from an adult with an advanced solid tumor such as melanoma, head and neck, liver or kidney cancer. Both conserved end residues are part of each CDR3. A D gene is named only where the DNA matches it firmly. Expanded clones are given a class, and other clones once, few, many or no size at all.

>TRBV19|TRBJ2-2|TRBD2|.
CASMGGTFSGELFF
TGTGCCAGTATGGGGGGGACCTTTAGCGGGGAGCTGTTTTTT
>TRBV5-6|TRBJ2-7|.|.
CASSFSYEQYF
TGTGCCAGCAGCTTCTCCTACGAGCAGTACTTC
>TRBV6-1|TRBJ1-6|TRBD1|.
CASSSRTGGDSPLHF
TGTGCCAGCAGTTCCCGGACAGGTGGTGATTCACCCCTCCACTTT
>TRBV6-5|TRBJ1-1|.|.
CASKRLNTEAFF
TGTGCCAGCAAGAGGTTGAACACTGAAGCTTTCTTT
>TRBV6-5|TRBJ2-2|.|few
CASSYASVAGELFF
TGTGCCAGCAGTTACGCTTCGGTGGCCGGGGAGCTGTTTTTT
>TRBV2|TRBJ1-5|.|once
CASRNSPGNQPQHF
TGTGCCAGCAGGAACTCCCCGGGCAATCAGCCCCAGCATTTT
>TRBV29-1|TRBJ1-2|TRBD1|.
CSVALTGGTGYTF
TGCAGCGTAGCCCTCACAGGGGGCACGGGCTACACCTTC
>TRBV27|TRBJ2-7|.|.
CASSLSSAHYEQYF
TGTGCCAGCAGTCTATCTAGCGCTCACTACGAGCAGTACTTC
>TRBV7-6|TRBJ2-2|.|.
CASSFQGWGTTNTGELFF
TGTGCCAGCAGCTTCCAAGGTTGGGGGACAACGAACACCGGGGAGCTGTTTTTT
>TRBV27|TRBJ1-2|.|.
CASSLRGWYGYTF
TGTGCCAGCAGTTTACGGGGGTGGTATGGCTACACCTTC
>TRBV5-1|TRBJ2-7|.|.
CASSLVGASVGGNEQYF
TGCGCCAGCAGCTTGGTGGGTGCGAGCGTTGGGGGGAACGAGCAGTACTTC
>TRBV19|TRBJ2-2|.|.
CASSTTGGPGELFF
TGTGCCAGTAGTACGACCGGAGGGCCCGGGGAGCTGTTTTTT
>TRBV6-5|TRBJ1-3|TRBD1|.
CASSSVRTGRNTIYF
TGTGCCAGCAGCTCAGTAAGGACAGGGCGAAACACCATATATTTT
>TRBV30|TRBJ2-3|TRBD2|.
CAWSVGREGPDTQYF
TGTGCCTGGAGTGTCGGGCGGGAGGGCCCAGATACGCAGTATTTT
>TRBV11-2|TRBJ2-1|.|.
CASSPDNEQFF
TGTGCCAGCAGCCCCGACAATGAGCAGTTCTTC
>TRBV19|TRBJ1-4|.|.
CASSTSGYVGEKLFF
TGTGCCAGTAGTACTTCAGGGTACGTGGGTGAAAAACTGTTTTTT
>TRBV28|TRBJ2-5|TRBD1|.
CASSTDRSVQETQYF
TGTGCCAGCAGCACGGACAGGTCGGTCCAAGAGACCCAGTACTTC
>TRBV5-1|TRBJ1-5|.|once
CASSSGLEGQPQHF
TGCGCCAGCAGCTCCGGGCTCGAAGGACAGCCCCAGCATTTT
>TRBV6-1|TRBJ1-2|TRBD1|.
CASSDFLGTGRYGYTF
TGTGCCAGCAGTGACTTTCTAGGGACAGGGAGATATGGCTACACCTTC
>TRBV10-3|TRBJ1-1|.|.
CAISGGLEAFF
TGTGCCATCAGCGGGGGGCTAGAAGCTTTCTTT
>TRBV11-2|TRBJ2-7|.|.
CAVRRFGTYEQYF
TGTGCCGTCCGTCGGTTTGGGACCTACGAGCAGTACTTC
>TRBV11-2|TRBJ2-5|TRBD2|.
CASSLTSGSAETQYF
TGTGCCAGCAGCTTGACTAGCGGGAGTGCGGAGACCCAGTACTTC
>TRBV11-3|TRBJ2-1|.|.
CASSVPTGNEQFF
TGTGCCAGCAGCGTCCCGACGGGGAATGAGCAGTTCTTC
>TRBV9|TRBJ2-2|.|.
CASSVTLTGELFF
TGTGCCAGCAGCGTGACCCTGACCGGGGAGCTGTTTTTT
>TRBV30|TRBJ2-1|.|.
CAWSVGGADEQFF
TGTGCCTGGAGTGTAGGAGGGGCTGATGAGCAGTTCTTC
>TRBV30|TRBJ2-7|TRBD1|.
CAWRGQAWAYEQYF
TGTGCCTGGAGAGGACAGGCGTGGGCCTACGAGCAGTACTTC
>TRBV6-1|TRBJ1-4|.|once
CASSEGYSTDATNEKLFF
TGTGCCAGCAGTGAAGGTTACTCGACCGACGCAACTAATGAAAAACTGTTTTTT
>TRBV27|TRBJ2-2|.|.
CASSFWLGTGELFF
TGTGCCAGCAGTTTTTGGTTGGGCACCGGGGAGCTGTTTTTT
>TRBV5-1|TRBJ1-4|TRBD1|.
CASSLGQENEKLFF
TGCGCCAGCAGCTTAGGACAGGAGAATGAAAAACTGTTTTTT
>TRBV5-1|TRBJ2-7|.|.
CASSPGTPARQYF
TGCGCCAGCAGCCCCGGGACTCCCGCCAGGCAGTACTTC
>TRBV29-1|TRBJ1-1|.|.
CSVEKGVGTEAFF
TGCAGCGTAGAGAAGGGAGTCGGCACTGAAGCTTTCTTT
>TRBV7-6|TRBJ2-5|TRBD2|once
CASSFLAGRQETQYF
TGTGCCAGCAGCTTCCTAGCGGGACGGCAAGAGACCCAGTACTTC
>TRBV4-1|TRBJ2-3|.|.
CASSQDRRDTDTQYF
TGCGCCAGCAGCCAAGATCGCAGAGACACAGATACGCAGTATTTT
>TRBV18|TRBJ2-7|TRBD2|.
CASSQPGLAGGPNEQYF
TGTGCCAGCTCACAACCGGGACTAGCGGGAGGGCCAAACGAGCAGTACTTC
>TRBV7-9|TRBJ1-2|.|.
CASSLGTGSGYTF
TGTGCCAGCAGCTTAGGTACAGGGAGTGGCTACACCTTC
>TRBV18|TRBJ1-1|TRBD1|.
CASSWGQGARNTEAFF
TGTGCCAGCTCATGGGGACAGGGGGCTAGGAACACTGAAGCTTTCTTT
>TRBV7-2|TRBJ1-1|.|.
CASRHPGWTEAFF
TGTGCCAGCAGACACCCAGGGTGGACTGAAGCTTTCTTT
>TRBV25-1|TRBJ2-5|.|.
CASSENRDQETQYF
TGTGCCAGCAGTGAGAACAGGGATCAAGAGACCCAGTACTTC
>TRBV7-2|TRBJ1-6|.|.
CASSLALTSSYNSPLHF
TGTGCCAGCAGCTTAGCTCTAACGAGCTCCTATAATTCACCCCTCCACTTT
>TRBV27|TRBJ2-1|TRBD2|.
CASSFTSGKQFF
TGTGCCAGCAGTTTCACTAGCGGAAAGCAGTTCTTC
>TRBV7-2|TRBJ2-1|.|.
CASSLDAGTYNEQFF
TGTGCCAGCAGCTTAGACGCGGGGACCTACAATGAGCAGTTCTTC
>TRBV6-5|TRBJ1-4|TRBD1|.
CASSYGTGYNEKLFF
TGTGCCAGCAGTTACGGGACAGGCTACAATGAAAAACTGTTTTTT
>TRBV4-1|TRBJ2-7|TRBD1|.
CASRQTGQGVYEQYF
TGCGCCAGCAGGCAAACGGGACAGGGAGTTTACGAGCAGTACTTC
>TRBV7-6|TRBJ2-5|TRBD2|.
CASSLGRPGLAEQETQYF
TGTGCCAGCAGCTTAGGCCGACCGGGACTAGCGGAACAAGAGACCCAGTACTTC
>TRBV30|TRBJ2-7|TRBD2|.
CAWSSTSGRTYEQYF
TGTGCCTGGAGTTCGACTAGCGGGAGAACCTACGAGCAGTACTTC
>TRBV4-2|TRBJ2-7|.|.
CASSLPAGTEQYF
TGTGCCAGCAGCTTGCCGGCAGGGACCGAGCAGTACTTC
>TRBV5-8|TRBJ1-1|.|.
CASSLVPPMNTEAFF
TGTGCCAGCAGCTTGGTTCCGCCTATGAACACTGAAGCTTTCTTT
>TRBV21-1|TRBJ1-1|.|.
CASSKYPPPSFPPVAFF
TGTGCCAGCAGCAAATACCCGCCTCCATCATTTCCCCCCGTGGCTTTCTTT
>TRBV18|TRBJ2-7|TRBD1|.
CASSEGGTGTYEQYF
TGTGCCAGCTCAGAAGGCGGGACAGGAACCTACGAGCAGTACTTC
>TRBV5-6|TRBJ2-1|.|.
CASTLHNEQFF
TGTGCCAGCACCCTTCACAATGAGCAGTTCTTC
>TRBV27|TRBJ2-7|.|.
CASGDRRSYEQYF
TGTGCCAGCGGCGACAGGCGCTCCTACGAGCAGTACTTC
>TRBV19|TRBJ2-1|TRBD2|.
CASSIGGLAGLYNEQFF
TGTGCCAGTAGTATAGGGGGACTAGCGGGGTTATACAATGAGCAGTTCTTC
>TRBV5-1|TRBJ2-7|.|.
CASSWGPHYEQYF
TGCGCCAGCAGCTGGGGACCCCACTACGAGCAGTACTTC
>TRBV7-7|TRBJ2-1|.|.
CASSYRQAPYNEQFF
TGTGCTAGCAGCTATCGACAGGCTCCCTACAATGAGCAGTTCTTC
>TRBV30|TRBJ2-7|TRBD1|large
CALRAGGNEQYF
TGTGCCCTACGGGCAGGGGGTAACGAGCAGTACTTC